The 27 T cell receptor beta chains below come from one sample, sequenced in a study of cytomegalovirus exposure and HLA in healthy donors. The study ran its PCR with 60 Vbeta and 13 Jbeta primers. TCRdb's copy holds only in-frame clones and misses some; the assay was immunoSEQ multiplex PCR. Among 95,000 to 100,000 clones listed, approximately 76% were seen once. Sequencing used PBMCs. These receptors all come from a man aged 40-50 years in good health and CMV-seronegative.

The chain uses TRBV7-9 and TRBJ2-5; tentative D call: TRBD2 (5 bases). Germline CDR1 is SEHNR and CDR2 is FQNEAQ (reference sequence). The CDR3 is 16 amino acids. V lost 1 base, J lost 2 bases, and 14 bases lay in between. In nucleotides, the CDR3 is TGTGCCAGCAGCTTAGTAGTGGGAGCCCAACAAGAGACCCAGTACTTC. It is translated as CASSLVVGAQQETQYF. Drawing the rest from reference TRBV7-9 and TRBJ2-5, the complete variable domain is DTGVSQNPRHKITKRGQNVTFRCDPISEHNRLYWYRQTLGQGPEFLTYFQNEAQLEKSRLLSDRFSAERPKGSFSTLEIQRTEQGDSAMYLCASSLVVGAQQETQYFGPGTRLLVL.

This CDR3 is CASSLDSSSYGYTF. The DNA of the CDR3 is TGTGCCAGCAGTTTGGACAGCAGCAGCTATGGCTACACCTTC. V gene TRBV6-1 combines with J gene TRBJ1-2; a weak D match, TRBD1 (6 bases). This CDR3 has 14 residues. Trimming pared 5 bases from V and 4 bases from J, leaving 14 bases between. In germline, CDR1 is MNHNS, CDR2 SASEGT.

This clone is a singleton in its sample. CDR3 protein: CASSQDGQAVRQPQHF. The CDR3, as DNA: TGTGCCAGCAGTCAAGACGGACAGGCAGTACGTCAGCCCCAGCATTTT. The chain is built from TRBV6-6 and TRBJ1-5; 7 positions match TRBD1. Germline V lookup: CDR1 MNHNY, CDR2 SVGAGI (reference sequence). V shed 5 bases and J 6 bases; nucleotides not matched to a gene: 13. The CDR3 has 16 amino acids.

This clone was seen a few times. The chain links TRBV19 to TRBJ2-2; maybe TRBD1 (5 bases). This CDR3 has 13 amino acids. Germline assignment: CDR1 LNHDA and CDR2 SQIVND (reference sequence). V was trimmed by 8 bases and J by 1 base, leaving 8 bases between them. The CDR3 protein is CASRTGNTGELFF. CDR3 bases: TGTGCCAGTCGCACAGGGAACACCGGGGAGCTGTTTTTT.

The rearrangement links TRBV11-2 to TRBJ2-1, with 8 bases that match TRBD1. J was trimmed by 4 bases and V by 0 bases; bases with no gene match: 2. The CDR3 is 15 amino acids. Germline V CDR1 and CDR2: SGHAT, FQNNGV. For the CDR3, the DNA is TGTGCCAGCAGCTTAGAAGGGACAGGTTACAATGAGCAGTTCTTC. It is translated as CASSLEGTGYNEQFF.

The sample holds one count of this clone. The rearrangement uses TRBV5-1 and TRBJ2-1, with D perhaps TRBD1 (6 bases). The germline V gene has CDR1 SGHRS and CDR2 YFSETQ. The CDR3 contains 16 residues. Trimming pared 2 bases from V and 1 base from J, leaving 13 bases between. In DNA form, the CDR3 reads TGCGCCAGCAGCTTACAGGGCGAACCTTCCTACAATGAGCAGTTCTTC. It is translated as CASSLQGEPSYNEQFF.

The V and J genes are TRBV6-1 and TRBJ2-7, with D tentatively TRBD2 (5 bases). Trimming cost V 2 bases and J 1 base, with 9 bases left between them. Germline V gene lookup returns CDR1 MNHNS and CDR2 SASEGT. The CDR3 consists of 14 residues. The CDR3 DNA reads TGTGCCAGCAGTGAACTGGGAGCTTCCTACGAGCAGTACGTC. Its translation: CASSELGASYEQYV.

Note on this clone: Other DNA variants within this sample encode the same CDR3. The rearrangement links TRBV5-1 to TRBJ2-7; the D gene is possibly TRBD1 (5 bases). Germline V gene lookup returns CDR1 SGHRS and CDR2 YFSETQ. V was shortened by 0 bases and J by 3 bases, with 10 bases between the two germline ends. The CDR3 runs to 14 residues. Here the CDR3 DNA reads TGCGCCAGCAGCTTGGAACAAGGGGACTACGAGCAGTACGTC. Residues: CASSLEQGDYEQYV.

This chain uses TRBV10-2 with TRBJ1-2; maybe TRBD1 (5 bases). The CDR3 totals 17 residues. From germline, CDR1 is WSHSY and CDR2 SAAADI. Trimming cost V 2 bases and J 3 bases, with 19 bases left between them. CDR3 nucleotides: TGCGCCAGCAGTGAGCCACACGGCAGGGCGTCCGACTATGGCTACACCTTC. Amino acids: CASSEPHGRASDYGYTF.

For the CDR3, the DNA is TGTGCCAGCAGCGCAAGGGGGGGGCGTGACTACACCTTC. This sequence encodes CASSARGGRDYTF. The chain carries TRBV7-9 and TRBJ1-2; D possibly corresponds to TRBD1 (6 bases). Germline V CDR1 and CDR2: SEHNR, FQNEAQ (reference sequence). The CDR3 sequence is 13 residues long. The germline V and J ends were trimmed by 5 bases and 10 bases, with 17 bases remaining between them.

This chain uses TRBV7-5 with TRBJ1-6; the table's D call, TRBD1, has no DNA check behind it. TRBV7-5 constitutes a pseudogene. The CDR3 consists of 20 residues. Written as DNA, the CDR3 is TGTGTCAGAAGCCAAGCTCCCGGGACAGGGATAGGGTCCTATAATTCACCCCTCCACTTT. It specifies CVRSQAPGTGIGSYNSPLHF.

The genes are TRBV5-4 and TRBJ1-5; D not resolved. The germline gives CDR1 SGHNT, CDR2 YYREEE (reference sequence). The V end was cut by 0 bases, the J end by 3 bases, with 7 bases between. CDR3 length: 14 residues. The CDR3, as DNA: TGTGCCAGCAGCTTGGCGGGTAACAATCAGCCCCAGCATTTT. Encoded protein: CASSLAGNNQPQHF.

The CDR3 sequence is CASSQSSGGAGRETQYF. DNA of the CDR3: TGTGCCAGCAGTCAATCTAGCGGGGGGGCCGGAAGAGAGACCCAGTACTTC. This rearrangement joins TRBV7-3 to TRBJ2-5; 12 positions agree with TRBD2. Trimming took 6 bases from V and 4 from J; bases not matched to a gene: 12. CDR1 SGHTA and CDR2 FQGTGA come from the germline V gene. The CDR3 runs to 17 residues.

The chain carries TRBV5-4 and TRBJ2-3, with 9 bases fitting TRBD2. J was trimmed by 1 base and V by 2 bases; bases with no gene match: 5. The CDR3 sequence is 16 residues long. Germline loops: CDR1 SGHNT, CDR2 YYREEE (reference sequence). Written as DNA, the CDR3 is TGTGCCAGCAGCTTCAAGCGGGGGGTAGGCACAGATACGCAGTATTTT. Translation: CASSFKRGVGTDTQYF.

The chain employs TRBV6-6 and TRBJ1-2; 10 nucleotides agree with TRBD1. Germline CDR1 and CDR2: MNHNY and SVGAGI (reference sequence). This CDR3 spans 14 amino acids. J was trimmed by 6 bases and V by 6 bases; bases with no gene match: 7. The CDR3 coding sequence is TGTGCCAGCAGACAGACAGGGGGCATCGATGGCTACACCTTC. Translated, it gives CASRQTGGIDGYTF.

The chain joins TRBV9 to TRBJ1-6; the match to TRBD1 covers 7 bases. Germline lookup yields CDR1 SGDLS and CDR2 YYNGEE. The CDR3 consists of 15 residues. The V and J ends lost 0 bases and 5 bases, in that order; junction bases with no gene match: 2. The chain's CDR3 is CASSVEGAHNSPLHF. The CDR3 nucleotides are TGTGCCAGCAGCGTAGAGGGGGCCCATAATTCACCCCTCCACTTT.

This chain joins TRBV7-3 and TRBJ2-3, with TRBD1 as a possible D gene (5 bases). There are 16 residues in the CDR3. Deletions cut 2 bases from V and 2 bases from J, with 14 bases between. Germline CDR1 is SGHTA and CDR2 is FQGTGA. The DNA of the CDR3 is TGTGCCAGCAGCTTAGGAGTGGCAGGGCCCACAGATACGCAGTATTTT. Its translation is CASSLGVAGPTDTQYF.

The chain couples TRBV11-3 to TRBJ2-5, with 8 bases fitting TRBD2. The J call is uncertain, as TRBJ2-7 better fits the DNA end. The CDR3 extends over 15 amino acids. Germline CDR1 and CDR2: SGHNT and YENEEA. The CDR3 reads CASSPHRGGTYEQYF. The DNA for the CDR3 is TGTGCCAGCAGCCCCCACCGGGGGGGGACCTACGAGCAGTACTTC.

The V call is TRBV7-8, the J call TRBJ1-2, with D perhaps TRBD1 (6 bases). V shed 4 bases and J shed 8 bases, with 23 bases lying between them. CDR3 length: 16 residues. Germline CDR1 is SGHVS and CDR2 is FQNEAQ. The CDR3 sequence is CASSSDPAGGAEGYTF. DNA for the CDR3: TGTGCCAGCAGCTCCGATCCAGCGGGGGGCGCGGAAGGCTACACCTTC.

The rearrangement links TRBV7-2 to TRBJ1-6; no reliable D call. This CDR3 contains 14 residues. Trimming took off 3 bases at V and 4 bases at J, with 7 bases between the two ends. Germline-derived CDR1 and CDR2 are SGHTA and FQGNSA. CDR3 sequence reads: CASSFPGYNSPLHF. The CDR3 region has the DNA TGTGCCAGCAGCTTTCCGGGGTATAATTCACCCCTCCACTTT.

V is TRBV6-6 and J is TRBJ2-6, with TRBD1 as a possible D gene (5 bases). The CDR3 is made up of 14 amino acids. Germline V gene sequence: CDR1 MNHNY, CDR2 SVGAGI (reference sequence). The V end was cut by 6 bases, the J end by 4 bases, with 10 bases between. The CDR3 loop reads CASSRKGGANVLTF. The CDR3 DNA is TGTGCCAGCAGCCGAAAGGGGGGGGCCAACGTCCTGACTTTC.

The CDR3 here is CASASGPSNQPQHF. DNA for the CDR3: TGCGCCAGCGCTTCAGGGCCAAGCAATCAGCCCCAGCATTTT. V and J are TRBV5-1 and TRBJ1-5; a weak D match, TRBD1 (5 bases). V was cut by 7 bases and J by 1 base, with 12 bases left in between. Germline CDR1 reads SGHRS; CDR2 reads YFSETQ. The CDR3 has 14 residues. The entire variable domain, with the rest obtained from reference TRBV5-1 and TRBJ1-5, is as follows: KAGVTQTPRYLIKTRGQQVTLSCSPISGHRSVSWYQQTPGQGLQFLFEYFSETQRNKGNFPGRFSGRQFSNSRSEMNVSTLELGDSALYLCASASGPSNQPQHFGDGTRLSIL.

The chain uses TRBV5-1 and TRBJ2-1; TRBD1 agrees at 7 bases. This CDR3 spans 16 amino acids. V was clipped by 3 bases and J by 0 bases; unmatched bases: 6. Germline V gene lookup returns CDR1 SGHRS and CDR2 YFSETQ. In DNA, the CDR3 is TGCGCCAGCAGCTCTCCCCGACAGGGCTCCTACAATGAGCAGTTCTTC. Translation: CASSSPRQGSYNEQFF.

In nucleotides, the CDR3 is TGCGCCAGCACCTCAGCGGGCACAGATACGCAGTATTTT. It codes for CASTSAGTDTQYF. The V call is TRBV5-1, the J call TRBJ2-3, with a tentative D call TRBD2 (5 bases). The ends were cut back, 6 bases at V and 1 base at J, with 9 bases in the middle. CDR1 is SGHRS, CDR2 YFSETQ, per germline. This CDR3 has 13 residues.

V is TRBV21-1 and J is TRBJ2-7; the tabulated D call, TRBD2, remains unverified against the DNA. TRBV21-1 is an annotated pseudogene. CDR3 length: 13 residues. As DNA, the CDR3 is TGTGCCAGCAGCTCGGGAGACTCCTACGAGCAGTACGTC. Protein product: CASSSGDSYEQYV.

V is TRBV4-1 and J is TRBJ2-1, with 7 bases fitting TRBD2. V dropped 1 base and J dropped 2; count of bases not matched to a gene: 2. The CDR3 is 15 amino acids. The V gene's germline CDR1 is MGHRA and CDR2 YSYEKL. In nucleotides, the CDR3 is TGCGCCAGCAGCCAAGGGCGGGGGACCTACAATGAGCAGTTCTTC. Translated, it gives CASSQGRGTYNEQFF.

This chain links TRBV4-3 with TRBJ2-7; 9 positions match TRBD1. The CDR3 length is 19 residues. The V and J ends lost 5 bases and 2 bases, in that order; junction bases with no gene match: 19. CDR1 and CDR2 from the germline V gene are LGHNA and YSLEER. CDR3 loop: CASSSEKQIRDRAPYEQYV. The CDR3 DNA follows: TGCGCCAGCAGCTCCGAAAAACAAATCCGGGACAGGGCACCCTACGAGCAGTACGTC.